One and the same sample provided the 28 T cell receptor beta chains below, sequenced in a study of blood T cell dynamics during melanoma immunotherapy. Regarding time point: week 3, after first cycle of checkpoint inhibitor. The protocol was immunoSEQ multiplex PCR, while the TCRdb copy is restricted to in-frame clones and leaves out a portion. This sample has approximately 13,000 clones; roughly 89% occur once, and the top ten carry approximately 5.1%. The sequencing used blood, collected from a patient treated with checkpoint blockade. The receptor set was obtained from a human donor with melanoma.

A single count supports this clone. The rearrangement joins TRBV11-3 to TRBJ2-2; perhaps TRBD2 as D (5 bases). V was shortened by 0 bases and J by 0 bases, with 11 bases between the two germline ends. CDR1 is SGHNT and CDR2 is YENEEA in the germline V gene. The CDR3 covers 17 residues. This chain's CDR3 is CASSLELSGANTGELFF. The DNA of the CDR3 is TGTGCCAGCAGCTTAGAACTCAGCGGTGCGAACACCGGGGAGCTGTTTTTT.

V gene TRBV18 combines with J gene TRBJ1-1; D gene uncertain. This CDR3 contains 16 residues. Germline V gene sequence: CDR1 KGHSH, CDR2 LQKENI. Trimming left V 1 base short and J 0 bases short, with 12 bases between. The CDR3 DNA is TGTGCCAGCTCACCACGATCTGAGGCCTTGAACACTGAAGCTTTCTTT. Translation: CASSPRSEALNTEAFF.

The chain uses TRBV4-3 and TRBJ2-1; perhaps TRBD1 as D (6 bases). V was shortened by 4 bases and J by 15 bases, with 19 bases between the two germline ends. CDR1 is LGHNA and CDR2 is YSLEER in the germline V gene. This CDR3 has 13 residues. The CDR3 DNA reads as TGCGCCAGCAGCCCATCATTGGACAGTAGGACGTTCTTC. Residues: CASSPSLDSRTFF.

The count of this clone is one. This chain connects TRBV6-5 to TRBJ1-2; TRBD1 is a possible D gene (5 bases). Germline V gene lookup returns CDR1 MNHEY and CDR2 SVGAGI. This CDR3 has 16 amino acids. With 0 bases removed from V and 7 bases from J, the gap between germline ends came to 18 bases. The CDR3 sequence: CASSYSATAAGIGYTF. The DNA of the CDR3 is TGTGCCAGCAGTTACTCGGCGACAGCCGCGGGTATTGGCTACACCTTC.

This clone was seen a single time. The rearrangement links TRBV6-1 to TRBJ1-2; TRBD1 matches 8 bases. The germline CDR1 and CDR2 sequences are MNHNS and SASEGT. The CDR3 totals 16 residues. Trimming took 2 bases from V and 5 from J; bases not matched to a gene: 10. This chain's CDR3 is CASSETTTGGFYGYTF. The CDR3 DNA reads as TGTGCCAGCAGTGAAACGACTACAGGGGGATTTTATGGCTACACCTTC.

The chain has TRBV23-1 and TRBJ2-7; D ambiguous. TRBV23-1 qualifies as an ORF whose function is uncertain. The CDR3 is made up of 17 amino acids. V shed 3 bases and J shed 4 bases, with 22 bases lying between them. CDR3 in DNA: TGCGCCAGCAGTCACGAACCGATACCCAGGACCAGATACGAGCAGTACTTC. It specifies CASSHEPIPRTRYEQYF.

Details on this clone: Sequence at one end of the junction differs from germline and may be a read error. The CDR3 DNA follows: TGTGCTAGCAGCTTTAGCGGGTCTAGCACAGATACGCAGTATTTT. Its translation: CASSFSGSSTDTQYF. The chain is built from TRBV7-7 and TRBJ2-3; 7 bases line up with TRBD2. Germline V gene lookup returns CDR1 SSHAT and CDR2 FNYEAQ (reference sequence). This CDR3 has 15 amino acids.

This chain uses TRBV28 with TRBJ1-5; the match to TRBD1 covers 7 bases. V trimming: 3 bases; J trimming: 13 bases; junction bases outside the gene matches: 6. Germline CDR1 reads MDHEN; CDR2 reads SYDVKM. The CDR3 runs to 12 residues. The CDR3 DNA is TGTGCCAGCAGTTTGCCCAAGACAGGGCAGCATTTT. It specifies CASSLPKTGQHF. The variable domain in full, with the rest retrieved from reference TRBV28 and TRBJ1-5, is DVKVTQSSRYLVKRTGEKVFLECVQDMDHENMFWYRQDPGLGLRLIYFSYDVKMKEKGDIPEGYSVSREKKERFSLILESASTNQTSMYLCASSLPKTGQHFGDGTRLSIL.

This chain uses TRBV5-1 with TRBJ1-2; tentative D call: TRBD1 (5 bases). Germline-derived CDR1 and CDR2 are SGHRS and YFSETQ. The CDR3 covers 14 residues. The V and J ends lost 7 bases and 8 bases respectively, with 21 bases between them. The CDR3 nucleotides are TGCGCCAGCTTACAGGAGGCTGGTATAGGCGGCTACACCTTC. Encoded protein: CASLQEAGIGGYTF.

The V gene is TRBV11-3, the J gene TRBJ2-5; D is uncertain. V was clipped by 0 bases and J by 2 bases, with 13 bases between them. The length of the CDR3 is 16 residues. The germline V gene encodes CDR1 SGHNT and CDR2 YENEEA. The CDR3 coding sequence is TGTGCCAGCAGCTTAGATGGCGTATCTAGACAAGAGACCCAGTACTTC. Translated: CASSLDGVSRQETQYF.

The chain is built from TRBV7-2 and TRBJ2-1; D uncertain. The CDR3 length is 13 residues. V was shortened by 4 bases and J by 7 bases, with 11 bases between the two germline ends. The germline V gene encodes CDR1 SGHTA and CDR2 FQGNSA. This CDR3 reads CASSSPFGNEQFF. The CDR3 nucleotides read TGTGCCAGCAGCTCCCCGTTCGGAAATGAGCAGTTCTTC.

The V and J genes are TRBV4-3 and TRBJ2-7; the D is unclear. Germline V gene sequence: CDR1 LGHNA, CDR2 YSLEER. There are 14 residues in the CDR3. The V end lost 0 bases, the J end lost 1 base, and 7 bases lay between the germline ends. Here the CDR3 DNA reads TGCGCCAGCAGCCAAGATAGGATTTCCTACGAGCAGTACTTC. As protein: CASSQDRISYEQYF.

This clone appeared a few times. This chain uses TRBV19 with TRBJ1-2; D unresolved. V was shortened by 1 base and J by 4 bases, with 13 bases between the two germline ends. This CDR3 has 15 amino acids. From germline, CDR1 is LNHDA and CDR2 SQIVND (reference sequence). CDR3: CASSIVVEGSYGYTF. CDR3 coding DNA: TGTGCCAGTAGTATAGTTGTTGAGGGATCCTATGGCTACACCTTC.

This chain connects TRBV10-3 to TRBJ2-7, with TRBD1 matching 7 bases. Per the germline V gene, CDR1 is ENHRY and CDR2 is SYGVKD. CDR3 size: 11 residues. V was clipped by 11 bases and J by 3 bases; unmatched bases: 4. CDR3 loop: CAPDRDYEQYF. The CDR3 DNA is TGTGCCCCCGACAGGGACTACGAGCAGTACTTC.

This chain uses TRBV7-3 with TRBJ2-1; D unresolved. The germline gives CDR1 SGHTA, CDR2 FQGTGA. Trimming removed 5 bases from V and 5 bases from J, with 10 bases in between. This CDR3 contains 13 residues. The DNA for the CDR3 is TGTGCCAGCAGCCCCGCAACGGACAATGAGCAGTTCTTC. It specifies CASSPATDNEQFF.

The J gene is TRBJ2-7, the V gene TRBV28, with 11 bases identical to TRBD2. V lost 5 bases to trimming and J lost 0 bases; unmatched junction nucleotides: 9. This CDR3 is built from 17 residues. Germline CDR1 MDHEN, CDR2 SYDVKM. The CDR3: CASSNSGLADSSYEQYF. The DNA for the CDR3 is TGTGCCAGCAGTAACTCGGGACTAGCGGACTCCTCCTACGAGCAGTACTTC.

The J gene is TRBJ2-3, the V gene TRBV7-9; D is unclear. CDR3 size: 11 residues. V dropped 0 bases and J dropped 6 bases, with 1 base sitting between them. Germline loops: CDR1 SEHNR, CDR2 FQNEAQ (reference sequence). This chain's CDR3 is CASSLADTQYF. Written as DNA, the CDR3 is TGTGCCAGCAGCTTAGCGGATACGCAGTATTTT.

V is TRBV28 and J is TRBJ1-2; 7 bases fit TRBD1. Trimming removed 3 bases from V and 6 bases from J; junction bases left unmatched: 1. CDR3 length: 12 amino acids. CDR1 MDHEN and CDR2 SYDVKM come from the germline V gene. Written as DNA, the CDR3 is TGTGCCAGCAGTTTTACAGGGGATGGCTACACCTTC. Translated: CASSFTGDGYTF.

The chain employs TRBV6-6 and TRBJ2-1, with TRBD2 matching 10 bases. After removal of 0 bases from V and 8 bases from J, the junction contained 4 bases not matched to a gene. This CDR3 is 15 amino acids long. Germline V CDR1 and CDR2: MNHNY, SVGAGI (reference sequence). The CDR3 DNA sequence: TGTGCCAGCAGTTACTCTGCGGGACTAGCGCATGAGCAGTTCTTC. This encodes CASSYSAGLAHEQFF.

The chain combines TRBV27 with TRBJ1-1; the D gene is possibly TRBD1 (6 bases). Germline CDR1 is MNHEY and CDR2 is SMNVEV (reference sequence). The CDR3 is 14 amino acids. V was cut by 5 bases and J by 7 bases, with 17 bases left in between. The CDR3 DNA is TGTGCCAGCAGTCTCACAGGGATTTGGGGTGAAGCTTTCTTT. Translated: CASSLTGIWGEAFF.

This clone was detected only once. CDR3 protein: CASNRDRQGAQYF. CDR3 coding DNA: TGTGCCAGTAACCGGGATCGCCAGGGAGCCCAGTACTTC. The chain is built from TRBV7-2 and TRBJ2-5, with D perhaps matching TRBD1 or TRBD2 (5 bases each). The V end was cut by 9 bases, the J end by 9 bases, with 20 bases between. This CDR3 spans 13 amino acids. The germline gives CDR1 SGHTA, CDR2 FQGNSA.

J is TRBJ2-1 and V is TRBV5-1, with 10 bases fitting TRBD1. CDR1 is SGHRS and CDR2 is YFSETQ in the germline V gene. The CDR3 runs 17 residues. V gave up 0 bases and J gave up 5 bases; unmatched junction bases: 8. CDR3 sequence reads: CASSLATGTGVNNEQFF. The CDR3 DNA is TGCGCCAGCAGCTTGGCGACCGGGACAGGGGTGAACAATGAGCAGTTCTTC.

The chain links TRBV5-4 to TRBJ1-4, with 7 bases matching TRBD1. The CDR3 sequence is 15 residues long. CDR1 SGHNT and CDR2 YYREEE come from the germline V gene (reference sequence). J gave up 5 bases and V 4 bases, and 8 bases lay outside the gene matches. The CDR3 DNA sequence: TGTGCCAGCAGCAACCCCGGGACAGTAAATGAAAAACTGTTTTTT. It codes for CASSNPGTVNEKLFF.

V and J are TRBV28 and TRBJ1-5, with D possibly being TRBD1 (5 bases). This CDR3 region has 16 residues. Trimming cost V 2 bases and J 3 bases, with 14 bases left between them. The germline V gene encodes CDR1 MDHEN and CDR2 SYDVKM. In nucleotides, the CDR3 is TGTGCCAGCAGTTTAGGGGGGATGGGCTACAATCAGCCCCAGCATTTT. This translates into CASSLGGMGYNQPQHF.

Points on this clone: The sample holds other DNA sequences that translate to the same CDR3. This chain links TRBV7-2 with TRBJ1-2; no reliable D call. CDR1 is SGHTA, CDR2 FQGNSA, per germline. CDR3 size: 14 residues. V lost 5 bases to trimming and J lost 1 base, with 11 bases between them. The CDR3 spells CASSPRAVNYGYTF. CDR3 nucleotides: TGTGCCAGCAGCCCTAGAGCCGTTAACTATGGCTACACCTTC.

The chain uses TRBV6-6 and TRBJ1-5; 7 bases are a match to TRBD1. Germline V gene sequence: CDR1 MNHNY, CDR2 SVGAGI (reference sequence). V was clipped by 7 bases and J by 4 bases; unmatched bases: 4. There are 13 residues in the CDR3. The CDR3 nucleotides are TGTGCCAGCACAGGGGGTGCAAATCAGCCCCAGCATTTT. Translation gives CASTGGANQPQHF.

There are a few counts of this clone. This chain connects TRBV27 to TRBJ2-7; 9 bases align to TRBD1. The CDR3 loop spans 16 amino acids. Germline CDR1 MNHEY, CDR2 SMNVEV (reference sequence). V gave up 4 bases and J gave up 6 bases; unmatched junction bases: 13. The CDR3, as DNA: TGTGCCAGCAGTTCCCGGAACCGGGACAGGGTCCCCGAGCAGTACTTC. Protein: CASSSRNRDRVPEQYF.

The chain combines TRBV7-9 with TRBJ1-1, with D possibly TRBD1 on 5 matching bases. Germline-derived CDR1 and CDR2 are SEHNR and FQNEAQ (reference sequence). The CDR3 length is 17 residues. V was shortened by 1 base and J by 1 base, with 16 bases between the two germline ends. CDR3 protein: CASSLVPQWDRNTEAFF. Here the CDR3 DNA reads TGTGCCAGCAGCTTAGTTCCGCAGTGGGACCGGAACACTGAAGCTTTCTTT. Full variable domain (outside the CDR3, taken from reference TRBV7-9 and TRBJ1-1): DTGVSQNPRHKITKRGQNVTFRCDPISEHNRLYWYRQTLGQGPEFLTYFQNEAQLEKSRLLSDRFSAERPKGSFSTLEIQRTEQGDSAMYLCASSLVPQWDRNTEAFFGQGTRLTVV.